This TCR beta chain was obtained from a study of technical replicates of blood from a few donors. TCRdb's copy holds only in-frame clones and misses some; the assay was immunoSEQ multiplex PCR. This sample has about 98,000 clones, with approximately 94% found just once. Per the germline V gene, CDR1 is SGHNT and CDR2 is YENEEA. V was cut by 6 bases and J by 0 bases, with 12 bases left in between. This CDR3 has 14 residues. This receptor was taken from a human donor in good health. The chain couples TRBV11-3 to TRBJ2-7; weak D call: TRBD1 (6 bases). Specimen: T cells isolated from PBMCs. The CDR3 coding sequence is TGTGCCAGCAGTTGGAGAGGGGGCTCCTACGAGCAGTACTTC. This translates into CASSWRGGSYEQYF.